Shown below are 18 T cell receptor beta chains from a single sample sequenced in a study of T cells in Graves' hyperthyroidism and ophthalmopathy. Amplification yielded TCR beta CDR3 regions, with RNA transcripts as the source. The HTBI primer set was used in a first-round RT-PCR of the TCR CDR3. In TCRdb, the multiplex PCR reads were re-called with MiXCR into one record per CDR3 protein. The data show fewer than 600,000 distinct CDR3 sequences, 14% seen once. Material: blood. The receptors here all came from a woman in her thirties or forties with Graves' hyperthyroidism.

This clonotype was detected many times. J is TRBJ2-5 and V is TRBV7-8, with D tentatively TRBD2 (6 bases). The germline V gene encodes CDR1 SGHVS and CDR2 FQNEAQ. V lost 0 bases to trimming and J lost 5 bases, with 10 bases between them. This CDR3 is built from 14 residues. CDR3 residues: CASSLALATETQYF. DNA for the CDR3: TGTGCCAGCAGCTTAGCCCTAGCGACGGAGACCCAGTACTTC.

Worth noting for this clonotype: A clone one base away is much larger, so this may be a read error. The conserved phenylalanine or tryptophan is not found at the CDR3 terminus, so this likely reflects a read error. The chain uses TRBV2 and TRBJ1-5; TRBD1 matches at 8 bases. Germline assignment: CDR1 SNHLY and CDR2 FYNNEI. V shed 7 bases and J 5 bases; nucleotides not matched to a gene: 7. The CDR3 runs 14 residues. CDR3 nucleotide sequence: TGTGCCAGCACATCTTCAGGGGGCGATCAGCCCCAGCATTCT. This encodes CASTSSGGDQPQHS.

The chain employs TRBV25-1 and TRBJ1-2; D is possibly TRBD1 (6 bases). Germline values: CDR1 MGHDK, CDR2 SYGVNS. CDR3 length equals 13 residues. Trimming removed 7 bases at V and 2 bases at J, with 11 bases between. CDR3 nucleotides: TGTGCCAGCAACTCCGGACAGAACTATGGCTACACCTTC. This sequence encodes CASNSGQNYGYTF.

This clonotype showed up many times. The chain has TRBV7-9 and TRBJ2-1; the D gene is possibly TRBD1 (6 bases). V was pared by 4 bases and J by 8 bases, with 9 bases between. Germline CDR1 and CDR2: SEHNR and FQNEAQ (reference sequence). The CDR3 is 12 amino acids. As DNA, the CDR3 is TGTGCCAGCAGCTCAGGGGTGCATGAGCAGTTCTTC. It is translated as CASSSGVHEQFF.

This clonotype has a count of ten or more. This chain links TRBV3-1 with TRBJ2-4, with D unclear. The V and J ends lost 5 bases and 1 base respectively, with 6 bases between them. The CDR3 spans 13 residues. CDR1 is LGHDT and CDR2 is YNNKEL in the germline V gene (reference sequence). CDR3 in DNA: TGTGCCAGCAGCGCCCCCGCCAAAAACATTCAGTACTTC. It codes for CASSAPAKNIQYF.

This clonotype was counted ten times or more. For the CDR3, the DNA is TGTGCCAGCAGTTCCGGCGGGAGGGCCGTGCTTGTCTCAGATACGCAGTATTTT. This encodes CASSSGGRAVLVSDTQYF. The gene calls are TRBV28 and TRBJ2-3; 9 bases are a match to TRBD2. This CDR3 has 18 amino acids. J gave up 4 bases and V 4 bases, and 15 bases lay outside the gene matches. Germline loops: CDR1 MDHEN, CDR2 SYDVKM. The variable domain in full, with the rest retrieved from reference TRBV28 and TRBJ2-3, is DVKVTQSSRYLVKRTGEKVFLECVQDMDHENMFWYRQDPGLGLRLIYFSYDVKMKEKGDIPEGYSVSREKKERFSLILESASTNQTSMYLCASSSGGRAVLVSDTQYFGPGTRLTVL.

The genes are TRBV5-1 and TRBJ2-3; 10 positions agree with TRBD2. CDR1 and CDR2 (germline): SGHRS, YFSETQ. The CDR3 extends over 17 amino acids. The trim removed 5 bases at V and 4 bases at J, leaving 13 bases unmatched. The CDR3: CASRPGASGRSPDTQYF. The CDR3, as DNA: TGCGCCAGCAGACCCGGGGCTAGCGGGAGATCGCCAGATACGCAGTATTTT.

This clonotype has only a few counts. This chain links TRBV28 with TRBJ1-5, with 7 bases identical to TRBD1. The V and J ends lost 8 bases and 4 bases, in that order; junction bases with no gene match: 8. The CDR3 is 14 amino acids. Germline V CDR1 and CDR2: MDHEN, SYDVKM. The CDR3 region is CASADRVGNQPQHF. CDR3 DNA: TGTGCCAGCGCCGACAGGGTTGGGAATCAGCCCCAGCATTTT.

This clonotype was seen at least ten times. The chain is built from TRBV20-1 and TRBJ2-3, with 7 bases lining up with TRBD1. V shed 6 bases, J shed 0 bases, and the junction held 6 bases outside the gene matches. Germline-derived CDR1 and CDR2 are DFQATT and SNEGSKA (reference sequence). The CDR3 consists of 14 residues. The CDR3 sequence: CSATRDSSTDTQYF. The CDR3 DNA sequence: TGCAGTGCCACTAGGGACAGCAGCACAGATACGCAGTATTTT.

This clonotype was seen repeatedly, ten times or more. The chain uses TRBV5-1 and TRBJ2-7, with 7 bases aligning to TRBD1. The CDR3 contains 14 residues. CDR1 and CDR2 (germline): SGHRS, YFSETQ. Trimming took 4 bases from V and 0 from J; bases not matched to a gene: 4. This CDR3 reads CASSPGQISYEQYF. In DNA form, the CDR3 reads TGCGCCAGCAGCCCGGGACAGATCTCCTACGAGCAGTACTTC. The full variable domain, rest sourced from reference TRBV5-1 and TRBJ2-7, is KAGVTQTPRYLIKTRGQQVTLSCSPISGHRSVSWYQQTPGQGLQFLFEYFSETQRNKGNFPGRFSGRQFSNSRSEMNVSTLELGDSALYLCASSPGQISYEQYFGPGTRLTVT.

This clonotype showed up many times. V and J are TRBV10-3 and TRBJ2-2; 10 bases map to TRBD1. This CDR3 spans 15 amino acids. Trimming cost V 6 bases and J 2 bases; bases outside gene matches: 3. The V gene's germline CDR1 is ENHRY and CDR2 SYGVKD. CDR3 bases: TGTGCCATCAGAAGGGACAGGGGTAACACCGGGGAGCTGTTTTTT. This translates into CAIRRDRGNTGELFF.

This clonotype has a count of ten or more. The chain joins TRBV2 to TRBJ2-4; possibly TRBD2 for D (8 bases). The germline V and J ends were trimmed by 7 bases and 0 bases, with 13 bases remaining between them. The CDR3 spans 15 residues. CDR1 and CDR2 (germline): SNHLY, FYNNEI. Written as DNA, the CDR3 is TGTGCCAGCAAGGGGGCGGGAGGAGCCAAAAACATTCAGTACTTC. Protein: CASKGAGGAKNIQYF.

This clonotype occurred many times. The CDR3 DNA reads TGTGCCAGCAGCCCCACTGGGGGGGCAACAGATACGCAGTATTTT. Encoded protein: CASSPTGGATDTQYF. The genes are TRBV7-3 and TRBJ2-3, with D possibly matching TRBD2 (7 bases). The CDR3 sequence is 15 residues long. V was trimmed by 5 bases and J by 3 bases, leaving 15 bases between them. The germline V gene has CDR1 SGHTA and CDR2 FQGTGA.

The chain is built from TRBV6-1 and TRBJ1-2; perhaps TRBD1 as D (5 bases). Looked up from germline, CDR1 is MNHNS and CDR2 is SASEGT. V was shortened by 3 bases and J by 2 bases, with 7 bases between the two germline ends. This CDR3 region has 13 residues. The CDR3 sequence is CASSDRQNYGYTF. CDR3 sequence (DNA): TGTGCCAGCAGTGATCGACAGAACTATGGCTACACCTTC.

This clonotype has at least ten counts. This sequence joins TRBV12-3 or TRBV12-4 and TRBJ2-5; no reliable D call. Trimming shortened V by 1 base and J by 6 bases, and 15 bases separated the two germline ends. The CDR3 totals 15 residues. The CDR3 DNA reads TGTGCCAGCAGTTTAGATGTGGGGTTGGCGAAGACCCAGTACTTC. Residues: CASSLDVGLAKTQYF.

This clonotype was observed at least ten times. The chain employs TRBV29-1 and TRBJ1-2; 9 bases are shared with TRBD1. Germline V gene sequence: CDR1 SQVTM, CDR2 ANQGSEA. There are 13 residues in the CDR3. Trimming at V came to 5 bases and at J to 3 bases, leaving 4 bases not matched to a gene. CDR3: CSVWTGADYGYTF. CDR3 DNA sequence: TGCAGCGTTTGGACAGGGGCGGACTATGGCTACACCTTC.

The sample holds a few counts of this clonotype. This chain uses TRBV10-1 with TRBJ1-1, with unresolved D. The germline V gene has CDR1 WNHNN and CDR2 SYGVQD (reference sequence). The CDR3 contains 12 residues. Trimming left V 5 bases short and J 7 bases short, with 11 bases between. The CDR3 loop is CASSTGRGEAFF. The CDR3 coding sequence is TGCGCCAGCAGTACCGGGCGGGGTGAAGCTTTCTTT.

This clonotype was observed many times. The chain combines TRBV20-1 with TRBJ1-1; the D gene is possibly TRBD1 (6 bases). Germline V CDR1 and CDR2: DFQATT, SNEGSKA (reference sequence). CDR3 size: 14 residues. V was shortened by 6 bases and J by 5 bases, with 19 bases between the two germline ends. Here the CDR3 reads CSAIPPGARTEAFF. The CDR3 DNA reads TGCAGTGCAATTCCACCGGGGGCGCGGACTGAAGCTTTCTTT.